This T cell receptor beta chain appears in the sequencing data of a study of naive and memory T cell subsets. Study outcomes and limitations: Higher TCR numbers at tuberculin sites reflect T cell infiltration, per interpretation.

This clonotype was seen at least ten times. No antigen is known for it. Specified treatment: skin biopsy from PPD injection site in Mantoux-positive individual. The library had UMIs added by 3' ligation of an oligonucleotide to TCR cDNA. Tuberculin skin test biopsies were taken where PPD was injected in Mantoux-positive people. Cells were not sorted; total RNA input targeted roughly 1 to 1,100 ng. Ligated cDNA underwent four rounds of PCR with nested alpha and beta constant region primers and SP2. TCRdb analysed the UMI-ligation and nested PCR reads with MiXCR anew, one entry per CDR3 protein. The data contain more than 30,000 distinct CDR3 sequences, about 11% of them singletons. V shed 4 bases and J shed 11 bases, with 13 bases lying between them. This CDR3 contains 12 residues. The germline gives CDR1 LGHDT, CDR2 YNNKEL (reference sequence).

The sequence was obtained from an adult in good health. The V gene is TRBV3-1, the J gene TRBJ2-3, with D unclear. This sample comprised skin, obtained from a tuberculin skin test site. CDR3 region: CASSLLGDRQYF. The CDR3 bases are TGTGCCAGCAGCCTGTTAGGCGATCGGCAGTATTTT.